This note documents a single T cell receptor beta chain sequence. Its target is unknown. The data were taken from a study of beta chain features in type 1 diabetes. Points from the study as a whole: Among patients, naive, central memory and Treg TCRB repertoires appeared more similar than among healthy donors. A moderate, significant TCRB CDR3 shortening appeared in type 1 diabetes across four CD4+ subsets.

V was shortened by 4 bases and J by 1 base, with 14 bases between the two germline ends. The CDR3 sequence is 16 residues long. CDR1 and CDR2 from the germline V gene are SGHDT and YYEEEE. All of the isolated RNA was reverse transcribed, so expressed TCRB transcripts were sequenced. Clones were sequenced by immunoSEQ multiplex PCR, and TCRdb holds only the in-frame ones, with some missing. Of 680,000 or so clones in the sample, 13% were seen once. The sequence derives from a man aged 18-30 years with type 1 diabetes. The chain joins TRBV5-6 to TRBJ1-4; possible D gene TRBD1, 6 bases. Sequences were obtained from naive CD4+ T cells from blood. CDR3 sequence reads: CASSRFGTLTNEKLFF. CDR3 DNA: TGTGCCAGCAGCCGTTTCGGGACACTAACTAATGAAAAACTGTTTTTT.